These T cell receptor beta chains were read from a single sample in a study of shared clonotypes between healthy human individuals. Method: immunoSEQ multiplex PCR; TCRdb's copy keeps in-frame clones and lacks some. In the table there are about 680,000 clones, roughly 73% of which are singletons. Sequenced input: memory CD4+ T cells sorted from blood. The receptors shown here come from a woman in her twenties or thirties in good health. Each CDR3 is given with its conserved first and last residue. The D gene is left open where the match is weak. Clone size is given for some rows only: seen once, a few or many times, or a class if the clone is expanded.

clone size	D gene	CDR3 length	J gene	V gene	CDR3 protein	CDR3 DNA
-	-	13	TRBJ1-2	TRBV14	CASSQTQNYGYTF	TGTGCCAGCAGCCAAACCCAGAACTATGGCTACACCTTC
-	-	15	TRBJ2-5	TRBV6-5	CASTIKLGYQETQYF	TGTGCCAGCACCATAAAGTTGGGCTACCAAGAGACCCAGTACTTC
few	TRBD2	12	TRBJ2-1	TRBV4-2	CASKTSGNEQFF	TGTGCCAGCAAAACTAGCGGGAATGAGCAGTTCTTC
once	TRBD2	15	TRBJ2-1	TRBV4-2	CASSQGLAENNEQFF	TGTGCCAGCAGCCAAGGGCTAGCGGAAAACAATGAGCAGTTCTTC
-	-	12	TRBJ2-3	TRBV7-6	CASSRPADTQYF	TGTGCCAGCAGTAGGCCCGCAGATACGCAGTATTTT
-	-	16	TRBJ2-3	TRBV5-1	CASSLGRTSSTDTQYF	TGCGCCAGCAGCTTGGGAAGAACGTCTAGCACAGATACGCAGTATTTT
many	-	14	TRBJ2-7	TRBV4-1	CASSQDRQNYEQYF	TGCGCCAGCAGCCAAGATAGGCAGAACTACGAGCAGTACTTC
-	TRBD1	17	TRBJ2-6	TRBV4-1	CASSLGQVLAGANVLTF	TGCGCCAGCAGCCTGGGACAGGTGCTCGCAGGGGCCAACGTCCTGACTTTC
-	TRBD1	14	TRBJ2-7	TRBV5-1	CASSLSGQGFDQYF	TGCGCCAGCAGCTTGAGCGGACAGGGGTTCGATCAGTACTTC
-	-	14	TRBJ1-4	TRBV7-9	CASSLSGAGEKLFF	TGTGCCAGCAGCTTGTCAGGGGCGGGAGAAAAACTGTTTTTT
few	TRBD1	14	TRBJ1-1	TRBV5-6	CASSFNRGLTEAFF	TGTGCCAGCAGCTTCAATAGGGGGCTCACTGAAGCTTTCTTT
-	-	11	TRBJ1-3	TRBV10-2	CASSEGNTIYF	TGCGCCAGCAGTGAGGGGAACACCATATATTTT
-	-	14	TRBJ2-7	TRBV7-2	CASSLVGKVYEQYF	TGTGCCAGCAGCTTAGTAGGTAAAGTCTACGAGCAGTACTTC
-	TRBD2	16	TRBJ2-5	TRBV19	CASSTLPTSGMETQYF	TGTGCCAGTAGTACCTTACCTACTAGCGGGATGGAGACCCAGTACTTC
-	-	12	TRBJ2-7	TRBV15	CATSGGSDEQYF	TGTGCCACCAGCGGGGGATCCGACGAGCAGTACTTC
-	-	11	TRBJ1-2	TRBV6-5	CASGLYYGYTF	TGTGCCAGCGGGCTATACTATGGCTACACCTTC
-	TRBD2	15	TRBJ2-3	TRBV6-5	CASRLSGRTTDTQYF	TGTGCCAGCAGGCTTAGCGGGAGGACCACAGATACGCAGTATTTT
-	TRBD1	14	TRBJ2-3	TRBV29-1	CSVSPGQVTDTQYF	TGCAGCGTTTCACCGGGACAGGTCACAGATACGCAGTATTTT
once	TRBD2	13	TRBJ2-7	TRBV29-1	CSVVREGLYEQYF	TGCAGCGTTGTCAGGGAGGGGCTCTACGAGCAGTACTTC
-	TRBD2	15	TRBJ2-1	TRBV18	CASSPTRGGNNEQFF	TGTGCCAGCTCACCAACGCGGGGAGGGAACAATGAGCAGTTCTTC
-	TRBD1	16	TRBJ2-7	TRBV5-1	CASRRTPGQGFDEQYF	TGCGCCAGCAGGCGTACCCCGGGACAGGGATTTGACGAGCAGTACTTC
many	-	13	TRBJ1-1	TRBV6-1	CASTHEGFTEAFF	TGTGCCAGCACCCATGAGGGGTTTACTGAAGCTTTCTTT
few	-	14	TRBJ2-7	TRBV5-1	CASSLVVQPYEQYF	TGCGCCAGCAGCTTGGTAGTACAGCCCTACGAGCAGTACTTC
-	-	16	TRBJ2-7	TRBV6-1	CASSETSGNSHYEQYF	TGTGCCAGCAGTGAAACTTCCGGGAACAGCCACTACGAGCAGTACTTC
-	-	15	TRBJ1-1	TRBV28	CATGPASTRRTEAFF	TGTGCCACCGGGCCAGCTTCGACTCGGAGGACTGAAGCTTTCTTT
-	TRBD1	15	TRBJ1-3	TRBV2	CASSDRGRSGNTIYF	TGTGCCAGCAGTGACAGGGGGCGATCTGGAAACACCATATATTTT
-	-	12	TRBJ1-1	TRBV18	CASSPLSREAFF	TGTGCCAGCTCACCGCTAAGTCGAGAAGCTTTCTTT
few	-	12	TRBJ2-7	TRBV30	CAWSGTLDEQYF	TGTGCCTGGAGTGGGACTTTGGACGAGCAGTACTTC
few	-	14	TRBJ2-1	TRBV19	CASSIQGGMNEQFF	TGTGCCAGTAGTATTCAAGGGGGGATGAATGAGCAGTTCTTC
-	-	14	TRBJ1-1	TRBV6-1	CASSGQVLYTEAFF	TGTGCCAGCAGTGGACAGGTCCTCTACACTGAAGCTTTCTTT
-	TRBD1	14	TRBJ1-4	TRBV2	CAAAGTVQREKLFF	TGTGCCGCAGCGGGGACAGTTCAGAGGGAAAAACTGTTTTTT
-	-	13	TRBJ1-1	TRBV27	CASSLVHQGEAFF	TGTGCCAGCAGTTTAGTCCATCAAGGGGAGGCTTTCTTT